This T cell receptor beta chain was sequenced in a study of radiotherapy plus CTLA-4 blockade in lung cancer (dated by TCRdb to the late 2010s). Study-level background: Objective responses were observed in about a sixth of enrolled patients, and disease control was achieved in 31%.

The research as a whole found: After treatment with radiotherapy and ipilimumab, TCR clones that originated in tumors expanded in peripheral blood. The strongest predictors of response were reported to be early dynamic shifts in blood T cell clones along with a rise in serum interferon-beta following radiation.

In this study, focal radiation therapy paired with CTLA-4 blockade (ipilimumab) was tested in patients who had chemo-refractory metastatic non-small-cell lung cancer. This clone was seen more than once but under ten times. It lacks a known antigen. There are no base qualities to consult, and no much larger clone falls within one base. Preparation of the library involved the immunoSEQ multiplex PCR assay. Sourced from immuneACCESS, this table was stored by TCRdb with only in-frame sequences that have V and J called. A share of the clones is absent; for the studies checked, an unresolved V gene accounts for under half, and the remainder has no known explanation. Present in this sample are about 93,000 clones, around 90% of which were seen just once. Roughly 4.6% of the sample goes to the ten largest clones. According to the germline V gene (reference sequence), CDR1 reads LNHNV and CDR2 reads YYDKDF. Taken from cysteine to phenylalanine, the CDR3 has 19 residues. Only CDR3 DNA remains: 57 bases, in frame from the first base. V drops 0 bases and J drops 1 base, leaving 19 bases in between.

This receptor was identified in a human donor with non-small cell lung cancer that progressed on radiotherapy plus ipilimumab. The sample was peripheral blood, taken from a patient treated with radiotherapy plus ipilimumab. The rearrangement joined TRBV15 to TRBJ1-3; the D region possibly corresponds to TRBD1 (5 bases align). For the CDR3, the sequence is CATSRDQYSRAESGNTIYF. In nucleotides, the sequence is TGTGCCACCAGCAGAGATCAGTACTCCAGGGCGGAATCTGGAAACACCATATATTTT.